This T cell receptor beta chain was recorded in a study of cytomegalovirus exposure and HLA in healthy donors. The CDR3 consists of 16 residues. The junction had 9 bases not matched to a gene; V was cut back by 4 bases and J by 0 bases. CDR1 and CDR2 from the germline V gene are SGHRS and YFSETQ. Generated by immunoSEQ multiplex PCR, the TCRdb table keeps only in-frame clones and is missing some. The sample carries over 35,000 clones, about 93% recorded once. This clonotype was sampled from a man aged 18 to 29 in good health and CMV-seronegative. Sequencing used PBMCs. This chain connects TRBV5-1 to TRBJ1-1; 7 bases map to TRBD1. CDR3 DNA sequence: TGCGCCAGCAGCCCCGACTCCGGGACAGTGAACACTGAAGCTTTCTTT. The encoded protein is CASSPDSGTVNTEAFF.